This section outlines one TCR beta chain sequence together with its context. What it recognizes is unknown. The length of the CDR3 is 13 residues. CDR1 and CDR2 (germline): MNHNY, SVGAGI (reference sequence). The V end was cut by 2 bases, the J end by 5 bases, with 9 bases between. This sample stems from a study of CD8 T cells in ankylosing spondylitis. The study's findings and limits: Ankylosing spondylitis blood appeared to be characterized by a TCR beta motif of under ten highly homologous variants. Disease-linked clones were found to be CD8+ and relatively rare in peripheral blood.

Quantitative 5'-RACE with molecular barcodes generated TCR beta libraries. TCRdb recomputed calls from the 5' RACE reads with MiXCR, one row per CDR3 protein. The sample has under 850,000 distinct CDR3 sequences, under 20% seen once. This clonotype was obtained from a male donor with ankylosing spondylitis. The chain joins TRBV6-6 to TRBJ1-1; the D is unclear. Sequencing input: blood, either unsorted or a sorted T cell fraction (not recorded which). Here the CDR3 DNA reads TGTGCCAGCAGTTACAACGTTGGGACTGAAGCTTTCTTT. It codes for CASSYNVGTEAFF.